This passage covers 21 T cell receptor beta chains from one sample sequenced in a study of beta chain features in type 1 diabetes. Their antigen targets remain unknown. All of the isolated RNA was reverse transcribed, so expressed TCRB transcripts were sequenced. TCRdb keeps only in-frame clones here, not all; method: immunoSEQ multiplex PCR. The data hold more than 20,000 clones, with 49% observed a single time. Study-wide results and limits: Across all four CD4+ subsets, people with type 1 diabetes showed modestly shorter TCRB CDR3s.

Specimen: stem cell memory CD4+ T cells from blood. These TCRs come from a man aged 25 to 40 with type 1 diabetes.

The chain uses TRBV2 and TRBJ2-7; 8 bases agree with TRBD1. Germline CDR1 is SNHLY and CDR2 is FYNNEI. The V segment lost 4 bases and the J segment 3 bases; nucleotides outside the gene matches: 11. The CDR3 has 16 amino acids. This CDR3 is CASSVTGDTTFYEQYF. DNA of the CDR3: TGTGCCAGCAGTGTGACAGGGGATACGACTTTCTACGAGCAGTACTTC.

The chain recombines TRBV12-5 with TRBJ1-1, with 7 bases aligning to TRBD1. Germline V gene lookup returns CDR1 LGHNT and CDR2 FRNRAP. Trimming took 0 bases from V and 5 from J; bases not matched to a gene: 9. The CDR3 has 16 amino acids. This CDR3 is CASGLVLGSTGTEAFF. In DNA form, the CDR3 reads TGTGCTAGTGGTTTGGTACTGGGGTCGACAGGGACTGAAGCTTTCTTT.

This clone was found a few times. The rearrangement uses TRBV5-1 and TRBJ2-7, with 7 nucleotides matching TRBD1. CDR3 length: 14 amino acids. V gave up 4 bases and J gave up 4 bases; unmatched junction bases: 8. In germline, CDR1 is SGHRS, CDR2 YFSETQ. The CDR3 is CASSPTDRKYEQYF. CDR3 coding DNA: TGCGCCAGCAGCCCGACGGACAGGAAATACGAGCAGTACTTC.

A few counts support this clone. The CDR3 here is CASSLSTSGSREGQYF. DNA of the CDR3: TGTGCCAGCAGCTTAAGTACTAGCGGATCCAGGGAGGGGCAGTACTTC. The V gene is TRBV11-2, the J gene TRBJ2-7, with TRBD2 matching over 8 bases. Germline assignment: CDR1 SGHAT and CDR2 FQNNGV. The length of the CDR3 is 16 residues. V trimming: 2 bases; J trimming: 9 bases; junction bases outside the gene matches: 15.

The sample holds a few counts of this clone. In DNA, the CDR3 is TGTGCCAGCACCCCCGGAGGGGCCGTTGAGCAGTTCTTC. Its protein is CASTPGGAVEQFF. The genes are TRBV7-2 and TRBJ2-1; D is perhaps TRBD2 (6 bases). Germline V lookup: CDR1 SGHTA, CDR2 FQGNSA. The CDR3 length is 13 residues. Trimming pared 7 bases from V and 9 bases from J, leaving 16 bases between.

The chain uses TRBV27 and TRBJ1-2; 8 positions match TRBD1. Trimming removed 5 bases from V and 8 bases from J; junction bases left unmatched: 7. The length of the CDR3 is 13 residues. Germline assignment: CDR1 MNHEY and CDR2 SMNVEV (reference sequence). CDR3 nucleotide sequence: TGTGCCAGCAGTCTGGGACAGGCGGGCGGCTACACCTTC. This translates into CASSLGQAGGYTF.

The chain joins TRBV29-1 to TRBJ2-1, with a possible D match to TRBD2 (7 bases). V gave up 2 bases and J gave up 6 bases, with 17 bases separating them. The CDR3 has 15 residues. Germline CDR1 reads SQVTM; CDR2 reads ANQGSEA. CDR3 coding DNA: TGCAGCGTTGAACCACAAGGGGGAGGGCCCAATGAGCAGTTCTTC. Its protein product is CSVEPQGGGPNEQFF.

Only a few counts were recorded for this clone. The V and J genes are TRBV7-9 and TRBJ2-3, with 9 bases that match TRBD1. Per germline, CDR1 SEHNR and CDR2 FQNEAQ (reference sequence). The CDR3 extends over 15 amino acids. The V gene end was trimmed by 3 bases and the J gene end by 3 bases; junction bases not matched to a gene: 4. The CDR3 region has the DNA TGTGCCAGCAGCTTCTTGGGACAGGGTACAGATACGCAGTATTTT. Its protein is CASSFLGQGTDTQYF.

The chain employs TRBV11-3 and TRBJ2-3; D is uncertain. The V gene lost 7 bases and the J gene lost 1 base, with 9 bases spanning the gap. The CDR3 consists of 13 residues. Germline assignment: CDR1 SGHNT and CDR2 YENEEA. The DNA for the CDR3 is TGTGCCAGCAACTATAAGGGCACAGATACGCAGTATTTT. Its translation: CASNYKGTDTQYF.

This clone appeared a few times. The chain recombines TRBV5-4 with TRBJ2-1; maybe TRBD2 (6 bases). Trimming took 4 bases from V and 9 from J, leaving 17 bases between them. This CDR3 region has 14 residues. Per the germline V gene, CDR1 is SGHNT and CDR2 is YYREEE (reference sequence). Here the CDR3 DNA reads TGTGCCAGCAGCCCTCTGACTAGTTTGGGTGAGCAGTTCTTC. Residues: CASSPLTSLGEQFF.

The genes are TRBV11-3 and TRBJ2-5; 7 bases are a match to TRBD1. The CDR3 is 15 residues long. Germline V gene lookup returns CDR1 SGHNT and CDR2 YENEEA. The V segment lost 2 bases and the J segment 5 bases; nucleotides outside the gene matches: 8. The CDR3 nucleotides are TGTGCCAGCAGCTTATGGGGGCAGGGGGACGAGACCCAGTACTTC. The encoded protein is CASSLWGQGDETQYF. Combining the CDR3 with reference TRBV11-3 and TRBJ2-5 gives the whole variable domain EAGVVQSPRYKIIEKKQPVAFWCNPISGHNTLYWYLQNLGQGPELLIRYENEEAVDDSQLPKDRFSAERLKGVDSTLKIQPAELGDSAVYLCASSLWGQGDETQYFGPGTRLLVL.

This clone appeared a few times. Here the CDR3 DNA reads TGCGCCAGCAGCTTGGAAGGGGTAAATCAGCCCCAGCATTTT. Protein product: CASSLEGVNQPQHF. The chain employs TRBV5-1 and TRBJ1-5; weak D call: TRBD1 (5 bases). This CDR3 region has 14 residues. Trimming took 0 bases from V and 4 from J, leaving 8 bases between them. CDR1 SGHRS and CDR2 YFSETQ come from the germline V gene.

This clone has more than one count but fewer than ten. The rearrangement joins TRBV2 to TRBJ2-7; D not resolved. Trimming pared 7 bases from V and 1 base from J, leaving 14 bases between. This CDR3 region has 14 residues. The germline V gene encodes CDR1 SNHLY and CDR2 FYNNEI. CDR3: CASMFGSLSYEQYF. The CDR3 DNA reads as TGTGCCAGCATGTTCGGGTCTCTATCCTACGAGCAGTACTTC.

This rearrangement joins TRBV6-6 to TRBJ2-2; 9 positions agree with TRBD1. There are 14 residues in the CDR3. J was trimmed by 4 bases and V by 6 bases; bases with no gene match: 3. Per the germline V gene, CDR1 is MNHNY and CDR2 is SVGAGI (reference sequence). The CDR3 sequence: CASSGTGSTGELFF. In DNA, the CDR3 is TGTGCCAGCAGCGGGACAGGGAGCACCGGGGAGCTGTTTTTT.

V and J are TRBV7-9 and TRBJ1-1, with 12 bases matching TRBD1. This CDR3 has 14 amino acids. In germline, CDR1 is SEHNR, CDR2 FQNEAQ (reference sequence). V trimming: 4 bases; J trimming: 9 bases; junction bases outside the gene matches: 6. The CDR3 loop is CASSWDRGLVQAFF. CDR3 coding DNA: TGTGCCAGCAGCTGGGACAGGGGGCTAGTTCAAGCTTTCTTT.

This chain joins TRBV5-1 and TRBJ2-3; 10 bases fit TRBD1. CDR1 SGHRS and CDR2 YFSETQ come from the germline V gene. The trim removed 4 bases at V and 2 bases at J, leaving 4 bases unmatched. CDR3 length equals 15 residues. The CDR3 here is CASSPGQGFTDTQYF. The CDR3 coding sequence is TGCGCCAGCAGCCCGGGACAGGGGTTCACAGATACGCAGTATTTT.

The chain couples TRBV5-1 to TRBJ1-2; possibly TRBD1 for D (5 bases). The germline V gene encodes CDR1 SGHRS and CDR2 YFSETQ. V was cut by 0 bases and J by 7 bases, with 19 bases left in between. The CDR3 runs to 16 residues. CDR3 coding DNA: TGCGCCAGCAGCTTGGAAGGTGCGGGTATCGGGGGTGGCTACACCTTC. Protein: CASSLEGAGIGGGYTF. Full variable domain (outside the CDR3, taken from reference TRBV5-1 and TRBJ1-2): KAGVTQTPRYLIKTRGQQVTLSCSPISGHRSVSWYQQTPGQGLQFLFEYFSETQRNKGNFPGRFSGRQFSNSRSEMNVSTLELGDSALYLCASSLEGAGIGGGYTFGSGTRLTVV.

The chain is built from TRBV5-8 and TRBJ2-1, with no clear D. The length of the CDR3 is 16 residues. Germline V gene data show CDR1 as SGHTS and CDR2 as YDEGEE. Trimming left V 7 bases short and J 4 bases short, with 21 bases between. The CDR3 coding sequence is TGTGCCAGCCACCCGCCAAGGAGTCTTGGGTACAATGAGCAGTTCTTC. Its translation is CASHPPRSLGYNEQFF.

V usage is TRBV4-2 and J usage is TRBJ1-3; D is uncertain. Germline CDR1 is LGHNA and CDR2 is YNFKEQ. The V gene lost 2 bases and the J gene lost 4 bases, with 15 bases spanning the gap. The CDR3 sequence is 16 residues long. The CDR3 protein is CASSQRRTSGGNTIYF. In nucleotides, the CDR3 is TGTGCCAGCAGCCAAAGACGGACTTCGGGAGGAAACACCATATATTTT.

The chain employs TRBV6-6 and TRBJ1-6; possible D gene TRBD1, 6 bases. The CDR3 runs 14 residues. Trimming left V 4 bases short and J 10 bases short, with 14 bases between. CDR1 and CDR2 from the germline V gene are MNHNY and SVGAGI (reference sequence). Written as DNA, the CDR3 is TGTGCCAGCAGTTCCACAGGGAGTGAGTCACCCCTCCACTTT. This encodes CASSSTGSESPLHF.

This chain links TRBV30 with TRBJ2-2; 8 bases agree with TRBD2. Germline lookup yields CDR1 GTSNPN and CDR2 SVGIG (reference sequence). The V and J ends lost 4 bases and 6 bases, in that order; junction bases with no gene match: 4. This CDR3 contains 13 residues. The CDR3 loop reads CAWNVGLAGELFF. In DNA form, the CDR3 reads TGTGCCTGGAACGTGGGACTAGCCGGGGAGCTGTTTTTT.